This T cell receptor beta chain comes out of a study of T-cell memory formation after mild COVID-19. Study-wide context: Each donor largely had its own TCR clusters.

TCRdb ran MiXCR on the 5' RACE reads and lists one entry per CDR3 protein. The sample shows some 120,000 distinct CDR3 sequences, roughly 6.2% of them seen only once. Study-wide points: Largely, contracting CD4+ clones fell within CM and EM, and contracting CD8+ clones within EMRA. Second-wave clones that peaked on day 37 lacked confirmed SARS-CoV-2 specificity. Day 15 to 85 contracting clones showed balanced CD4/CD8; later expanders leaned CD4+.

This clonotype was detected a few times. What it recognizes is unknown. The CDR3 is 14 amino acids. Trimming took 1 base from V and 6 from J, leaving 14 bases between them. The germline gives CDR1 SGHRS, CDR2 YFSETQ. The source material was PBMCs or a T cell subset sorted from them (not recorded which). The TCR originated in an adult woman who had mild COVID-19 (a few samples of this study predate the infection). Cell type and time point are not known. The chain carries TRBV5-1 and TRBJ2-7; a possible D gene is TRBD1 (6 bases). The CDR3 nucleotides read TGCGCCAGCAGCTTGTCAGGGGTCCGGTTCGAGCAGTACTTC. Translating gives CASSLSGVRFEQYF. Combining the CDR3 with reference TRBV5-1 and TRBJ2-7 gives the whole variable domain KAGVTQTPRYLIKTRGQQVTLSCSPISGHRSVSWYQQTPGQGLQFLFEYFSETQRNKGNFPGRFSGRQFSNSRSEMNVSTLELGDSALYLCASSLSGVRFEQYFGPGTRLTVT.